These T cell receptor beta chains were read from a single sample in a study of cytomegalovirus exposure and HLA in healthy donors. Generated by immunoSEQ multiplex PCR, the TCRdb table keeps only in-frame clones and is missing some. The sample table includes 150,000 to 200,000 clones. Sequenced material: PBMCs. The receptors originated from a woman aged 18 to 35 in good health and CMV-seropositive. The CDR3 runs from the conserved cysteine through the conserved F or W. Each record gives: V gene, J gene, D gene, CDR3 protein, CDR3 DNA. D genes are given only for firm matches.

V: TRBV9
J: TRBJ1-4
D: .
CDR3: CASSVGQAFTNEKLFF
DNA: TGTGCCAGCAGCGTAGGGCAGGCCTTTACTAATGAAAAACTGTTTTTT

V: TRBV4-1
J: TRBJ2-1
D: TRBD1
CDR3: CASSQLTGVEQFF
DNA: TGCGCCAGCAGCCAACTGACAGGGGTTGAGCAGTTCTTC

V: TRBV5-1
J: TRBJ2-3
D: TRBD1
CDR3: CASSLPRTGGDTDTQYF
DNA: TGCGCCAGCAGCTTGCCTCGGACAGGGGGGGACACAGATACGCAGTATTTT

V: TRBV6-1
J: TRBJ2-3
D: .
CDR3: CASSERPSPGVDTQYF
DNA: TGTGCCAGCAGTGAAAGACCTAGCCCAGGGGTGGATACGCAGTATTTT

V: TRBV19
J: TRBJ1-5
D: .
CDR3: CASTAVGGRPGGPQHF
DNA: TGTGCCAGTACGGCCGTGGGAGGACGACCCGGGGGGCCCCAGCATTTT

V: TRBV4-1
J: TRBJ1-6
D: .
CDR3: CASSQVSVRGSPLHF
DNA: TGCGCCAGCAGCCAAGTATCGGTACGCGGTTCACCCCTCCACTTT

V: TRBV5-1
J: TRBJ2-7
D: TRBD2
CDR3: CASSFLAGVLEQYF
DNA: TGCGCCAGCAGCTTCCTAGCGGGAGTCTTAGAGCAGTACTTC

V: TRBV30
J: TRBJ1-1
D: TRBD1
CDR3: CAWSETGTEAFF
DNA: TGTGCCTGGAGCGAGACAGGGACTGAAGCTTTCTTT

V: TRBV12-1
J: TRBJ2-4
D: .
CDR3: CASSPRKEVLAKNIQYF
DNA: TGTGCCAGCAGCCCGCGGAAGGAGGTCCTAGCCAAAAACATTCAGTACTTC

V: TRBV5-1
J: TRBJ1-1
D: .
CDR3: CASSKGVEAFF
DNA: TGCGCCAGCTCCAAGGGGGTTGAAGCTTTCTTT

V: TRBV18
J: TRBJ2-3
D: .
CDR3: CASSPLSTDTQYF
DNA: TGTGCCAGCTCACCTCTGAGCACAGATACGCAGTATTTT

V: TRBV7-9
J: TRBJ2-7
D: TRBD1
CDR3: CASSPTTGQETYEQYF
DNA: TGTGCCAGCAGCCCCACGACGGGACAGGAAACCTACGAGCAGTACTTC

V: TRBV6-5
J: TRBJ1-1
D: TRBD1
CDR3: CASSYSLGTGVTEAFF
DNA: TGTGCCAGCAGCTACAGCCTCGGGACAGGGGTCACTGAAGCTTTCTTT

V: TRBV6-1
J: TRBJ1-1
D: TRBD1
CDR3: CASRPPDRGLTEAFF
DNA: TGTGCCAGCAGGCCCCCGGACAGGGGCTTGACCGAAGCTTTCTTT

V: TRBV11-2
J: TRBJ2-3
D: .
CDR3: CASSLDRGSTDTQYF
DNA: TGTGCCAGCAGCTTAGACAGAGGCAGCACAGATACGCAGTATTTT

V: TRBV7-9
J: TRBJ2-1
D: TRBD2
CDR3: CASTTGTKGRNEQFF
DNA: TGTGCCAGCACTACCGGGACTAAGGGAAGGAATGAGCAGTTCTTC

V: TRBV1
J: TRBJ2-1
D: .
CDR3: CTSSQEDGPISKSSYNEQFF
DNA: TGCACCAGCAGCCAGGAGGACGGCCCCATCTCTAAGAGCTCCTACAATGAGCAGTTCTTC

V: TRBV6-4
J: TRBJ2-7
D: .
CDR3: CASSADGSSYEQYF
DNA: TGTGCCAGCAGCGCAGACGGGAGCTCCTACGAGCAGTACTTC

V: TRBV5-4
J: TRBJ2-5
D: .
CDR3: CASALQGADAETQYF
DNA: TGTGCCAGCGCGCTCCAGGGCGCTGACGCGGAGACCCAGTACTTC

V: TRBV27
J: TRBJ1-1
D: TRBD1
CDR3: CASKGAAAEAFF
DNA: TGTGCCAGCAAGGGGGCAGCGGCTGAAGCTTTCTTT

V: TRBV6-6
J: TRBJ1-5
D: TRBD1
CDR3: CASSPGQTSNQPQHF
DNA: TGTGCCAGCAGTCCGGGACAGACTAGCAATCAGCCCCAGCATTTT

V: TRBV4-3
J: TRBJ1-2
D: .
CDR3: CASSPTGQYYGYTF
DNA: TGCGCCAGCAGCCCCACAGGGCAGTACTATGGCTACACCTTC

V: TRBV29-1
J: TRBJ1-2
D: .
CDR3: CSVEGRVNYGYTF
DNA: TGCAGCGTTGAGGGCAGGGTTAACTATGGCTACACCTTC

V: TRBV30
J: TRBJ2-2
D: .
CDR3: CAWSSFRGASTGELFF
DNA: TGTGCCTGGAGTAGTTTCCGGGGGGCTTCAACCGGGGAGCTGTTTTTT

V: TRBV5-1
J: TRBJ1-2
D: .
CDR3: CASSLDGVYGYTF
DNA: TGCGCCAGCAGCTTGGACGGAGTCTATGGCTACACCTTC

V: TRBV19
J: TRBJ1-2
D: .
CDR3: CASHDRRLTNYGYTF
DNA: TGTGCCAGTCACGACAGGCGCCTCACTAACTATGGCTACACCTTC

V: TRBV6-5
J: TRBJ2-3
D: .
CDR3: CASSYWGGQDTQYF
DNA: TGTGCCAGCAGTTACTGGGGGGGCCAAGATACGCAGTATTTT

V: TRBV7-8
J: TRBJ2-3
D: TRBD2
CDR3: CASSFGGDVDTQYF
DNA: TGTGCCAGCAGCTTTGGGGGGGACGTGGATACGCAGTATTTT

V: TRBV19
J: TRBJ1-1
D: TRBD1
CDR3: CASSRTGIGTEAFF
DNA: TGTGCCAGTAGTCGGACAGGGATTGGCACTGAAGCTTTCTTT